The TCR beta chain under discussion was sequenced for a study of monozygotic twins with cystic fibrosis. Study in general: Roughly 3 micrograms of fragmented DNA underwent roughly 15 PCR cycles for library preparation. The study's findings and limits: Median Simpson clonality of 0.0095 suggested naive T cells predominated. Co-twins had the most similar V usage for 13 of 16 pairs, J for 8. In this small cohort, shared CDR3 numbers showed no association with age, concordance or disease severity.

Concerning this clone: Its target is unknown.

Profiled with immunoSEQ multiplex PCR; TCRdb holds only in-frame clones, not every one. The data hold roughly 20,000 clones, with approximately 97% observed a single time. This clonotype was sampled from a woman aged 25-40 years with cystic fibrosis. Sequences were obtained from blood.

CDR3 amino acids: CASSPEALLNTEAFF. CDR3 bases: TGTGCCAGCAGCCCAGAGGCACTTTTGAACACTGAAGCTTTCTTT. This chain joins TRBV27 and TRBJ1-1; D unresolved. Germline values: CDR1 MNHEY, CDR2 SMNVEV (reference sequence). The CDR3 runs to 15 residues. Trimming took off 6 bases at V and 0 bases at J, with 14 bases between the two ends.